A single TCR beta chain is shown here with its context. Its antigen remains unknown. The sample's time point: after neoadjuvant nivolumab, at surgical resection. Blood libraries mostly used around 510 ng genomic DNA, six replicates each. Libraries were prepared by immunoSEQ multiplex PCR; TCRdb keeps only in-frame clonotypes and omits some of them. Of tens of thousands of clones listed, 70% to 90% are singletons. Trimming removed 6 bases from V and 6 bases from J; junction bases left unmatched: 14. CDR1 and CDR2 from the germline V gene are SNHLY and FYNNEI. The CDR3 is made up of 16 amino acids. This entry is derived from a study of neoadjuvant anti-PD-1 for oral cavity cancer. The wider study: Patients mostly received three to four biweekly nivolumab doses at 3 mg/kg before surgery. Non-progressing patients received a fourth nivolumab dose near day 43, then surgery on days 50-56. General study findings and limits: Higher pretreatment blood Treg/Th17 ratios correlated with higher pretreatment blood and lower post-treatment tumor TCRbeta clonality.

This receptor was obtained from a person aged 35 to 85 with oral cavity squamous cell carcinoma. The sequenced sample was PBMCs, obtained after nivolumab (anti-PD-1) treatment. This chain connects TRBV2 to TRBJ1-2; TRBD1 matches at 9 bases. The CDR3 spells CASRKLGTGTVNGYTF. In DNA form, the CDR3 reads TGTGCCAGCAGGAAGTTAGGGACAGGGACTGTAAATGGCTACACCTTC.